This TCR beta chain is from a study of cytomegalovirus exposure and HLA in healthy donors. Findings and caveats of the study: Cytomegalovirus status was reportedly diagnosed by the classifier with high specificity and sensitivity. Among TCR beta chains, those listed as cytomegalovirus-associated numbered some 160.

Though probably carrying unrecorded immune exposures, donors were nominally healthy at sampling. PCR was performed using 60 Vbeta and 13 Jbeta primers. The method was immunoSEQ multiplex PCR; TCRdb's version includes in-frame clones alone and lacks a portion of them. The table includes over 95,000 clones, about 80% detected once. As concerns this clone: Its specificity is unknown.

The receptor's source is a woman aged 40 to 50 in good health and CMV-seropositive. What was sequenced was PBMCs.

In DNA, the CDR3 is TGTGCCAGCAGTTACTCTGGGGGGGATAAATACGAGCAGTACTTC. Translated, it gives CASSYSGGDKYEQYF. The genes are TRBV6-5 and TRBJ2-7, with TRBD2 identical over 7 bases. Germline V gene sequence: CDR1 MNHEY, CDR2 SVGAGI. V was pared by 0 bases and J by 4 bases, with 6 bases of the junction left unmatched. The CDR3 runs to 15 residues.